Listed below are T cell receptor beta chains from one sample, sequenced in a study of blood T cell repertoires in COVID-19. Sequencing was performed with immunoSEQ multiplex PCR; in TCRdb, only in-frame clones are kept and a portion is missing. Here the sample spans over 75,000 clones, approximately 80% being singletons. The sample consisted of peripheral blood. The receptors derive from a man aged 70 or older with acute or convalescent COVID-19. Each CDR3 is given with its conserved first and last residue. Fields, in order: clone size, D gene, J gene, V gene, CDR3 DNA, CDR3 protein. The D gene is left open where the match is weak. Expanded clones are given a class, and other clones once, few, many or no size at all.

. | TRBD2 | TRBJ2-1 | TRBV30 | TGTGCCTGGAGTGAGGCCTCTAGCGGGAGTATTAATGAGCAGTTCTTC | CAWSEASSGSINEQFF
. | TRBD1 | TRBJ2-7 | TRBV7-8 | TGTGCCAGCAGCTTAATAAGACAGGGCCTAAACTACGAGCAGTACTTC | CASSLIRQGLNYEQYF
once | TRBD1 | TRBJ2-7 | TRBV9 | TGTGCCAGCAGCTTTTCCGGGACAGCCACCTACGAGCAGTACTTC | CASSFSGTATYEQYF
. | . | TRBJ1-2 | TRBV9 | TGTGCCAGCAGCCAGGTTTCCAACTATGGCTACACCTTC | CASSQVSNYGYTF
. | TRBD1 | TRBJ2-7 | TRBV7-9 | TGTGCCAGCAGCCGCGGACAGGGCTACGAGCAGTACTTC | CASSRGQGYEQYF
. | TRBD1 | TRBJ2-2 | TRBV4-2 | TGTGCCAGCAGCCAGGGACAGGGGGCGACCGGGGAGCTGTTTTTT | CASSQGQGATGELFF
few | TRBD1 | TRBJ1-5 | TRBV2 | TGTGCCAGCAGCACCGGGTGGCAGGGGGCGGACAATCAGCCCCAGCATTTT | CASSTGWQGADNQPQHF
once | TRBD1 | TRBJ1-5 | TRBV12-3/TRBV12-4 | TGTGCCAGCAGGCGACAGGGGAATCAGCCCCAGCATTTT | CASRRQGNQPQHF
. | . | TRBJ1-2 | TRBV28 | TGTGCCAGCAGCCAACCTCGACAGGCAGCTAACTATGGCTACACCTTC | CASSQPRQAANYGYTF
. | . | TRBJ1-1 | TRBV28 | TGTGCCAGCAGTTCTTCAGGGTTTTGGACTGAAGCTTTCTTT | CASSSSGFWTEAFF
. | . | TRBJ2-2 | TRBV6-2/TRBV6-3 | TGTGCCAGCAGTTCGTACGGGGAGCTGTTTTTT | CASSSYGELFF
. | TRBD1 | TRBJ2-2 | TRBV7-3 | TGTGCCAGCGGCACGGGGGACAGGACCACCGGGGAGCTGTTTTTT | CASGTGDRTTGELFF
. | TRBD1 | TRBJ1-1 | TRBV14 | TGTGCCAGCAGCCCCCCTGGCACAGGGGCCACTGAAGCTTTCTTT | CASSPPGTGATEAFF
. | . | TRBJ1-1 | TRBV2 | TGTGCCAGCAGTGATGGGCAGCCAGGCAACACTGAAGCTTTCTTT | CASSDGQPGNTEAFF
. | . | TRBJ2-7 | TRBV6-2/TRBV6-3 | TGTGCCAGCAGCTCGACTACCTCCTACGAGCAGTACTTC | CASSSTTSYEQYF
. | . | TRBJ1-4 | TRBV7-8 | TGTGCCAGCAGCTTAGGTCGGGGGGATGAAAAACTGTTTTTT | CASSLGRGDEKLFF
. | TRBD1 | TRBJ1-5 | TRBV15 | TGTGCCACCAGCAGAGAGGACAGGGCCCAGCATTTT | CATSREDRAQHF
. | . | TRBJ1-3 | TRBV6-1 | TGTGCCAGCAGTGAAGCGTGGCAGGGGCTAGTTGGAAACACCATATATTTT | CASSEAWQGLVGNTIYF
. | . | TRBJ1-5 | TRBV10-3 | TGTGCCATCAGTGAGTCTATGGGGACTGGGAGCAATCAGCCCCAGCATTTT | CAISESMGTGSNQPQHF
. | TRBD1 | TRBJ2-6 | TRBV4-1 | TGCGCCAGCAGCCAGGGGGACAGTGAAGGGGCCAACGTCCTGACTTTC | CASSQGDSEGANVLTF